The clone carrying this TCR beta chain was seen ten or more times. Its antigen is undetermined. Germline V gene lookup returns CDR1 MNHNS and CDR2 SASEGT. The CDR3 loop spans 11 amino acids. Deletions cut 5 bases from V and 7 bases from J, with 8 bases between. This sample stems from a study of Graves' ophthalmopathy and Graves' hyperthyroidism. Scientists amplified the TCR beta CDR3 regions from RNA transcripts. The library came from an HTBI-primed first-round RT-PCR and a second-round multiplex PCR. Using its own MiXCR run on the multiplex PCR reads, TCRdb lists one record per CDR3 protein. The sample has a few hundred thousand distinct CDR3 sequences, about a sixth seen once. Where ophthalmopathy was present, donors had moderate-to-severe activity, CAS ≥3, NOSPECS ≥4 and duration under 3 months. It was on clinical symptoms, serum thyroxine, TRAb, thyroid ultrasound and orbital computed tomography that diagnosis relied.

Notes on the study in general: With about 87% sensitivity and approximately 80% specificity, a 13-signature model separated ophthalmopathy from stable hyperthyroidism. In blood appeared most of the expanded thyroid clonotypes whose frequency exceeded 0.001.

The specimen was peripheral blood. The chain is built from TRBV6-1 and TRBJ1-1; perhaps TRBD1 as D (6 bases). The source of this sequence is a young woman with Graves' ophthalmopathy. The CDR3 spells CASSRTVEAFF. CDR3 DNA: TGTGCCAGCAGTCGGACAGTTGAAGCTTTCTTT.